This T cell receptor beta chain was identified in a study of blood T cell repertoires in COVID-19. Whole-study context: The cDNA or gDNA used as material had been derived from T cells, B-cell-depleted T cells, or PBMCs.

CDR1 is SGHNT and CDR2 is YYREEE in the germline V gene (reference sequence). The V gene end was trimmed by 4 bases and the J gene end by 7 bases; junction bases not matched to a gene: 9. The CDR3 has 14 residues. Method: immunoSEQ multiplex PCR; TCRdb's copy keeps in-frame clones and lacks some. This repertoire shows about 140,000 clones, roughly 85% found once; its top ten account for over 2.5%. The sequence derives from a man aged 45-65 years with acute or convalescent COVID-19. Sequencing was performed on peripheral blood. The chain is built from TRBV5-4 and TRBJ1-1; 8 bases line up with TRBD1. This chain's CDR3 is CASSKDRAQGEAFF. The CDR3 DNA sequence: TGTGCCAGCAGCAAGGACAGGGCCCAAGGTGAAGCTTTCTTT.